This passage covers 24 T cell receptor beta chains from one sample sequenced in a study of blood T cell repertoires in COVID-19. Profiling relied on immunoSEQ multiplex PCR, and the TCRdb table lists in-frame clones only, not all of them. The sample records 140,000 or so clones, 75% to 85% being singletons. The material sequenced was peripheral blood. The origin of the receptors is a man in his sixties with acute or convalescent COVID-19.

The J gene is TRBJ1-6, the V gene TRBV6-1; D might be TRBD1 (6 bases). The CDR3 is made up of 16 amino acids. Looked up from germline, CDR1 is MNHNS and CDR2 is SASEGT. Trimming stripped 4 bases from V and 10 bases from J, with 20 bases between. As DNA, the CDR3 is TGTGCCAGCAGTGTGTCCGCGGGCCAGGGGCGATCACCCCTCCACTTT. Translating gives CASSVSAGQGRSPLHF.

V and J are TRBV7-9 and TRBJ2-7; D is unresolved. The germline V gene encodes CDR1 SEHNR and CDR2 FQNEAQ (reference sequence). Trimming took off 2 bases at V and 4 bases at J, with 6 bases between the two ends. The CDR3 is 12 residues long. Here the CDR3 DNA reads TGTGCCAGCAGCTTACCTAGATACGAGCAGTACTTC. Its protein product is CASSLPRYEQYF.

CDR3 sequence reads: CASDAGAQFF. CDR3 nucleotide sequence: TGTGCCAGCGATGCAGGGGCGCAGTTCTTC. The J gene is TRBJ2-1, the V gene TRBV7-9; tentatively, D is TRBD1 (6 bases). The CDR3 has 10 residues. Trimming pared 8 bases from V and 12 bases from J, leaving 11 bases between. Germline CDR1 SEHNR, CDR2 FQNEAQ (reference sequence).

In this sample, this clone turned up a few times. CDR3 in DNA: TGTGCCAGCATTCGAGCAGATACGCAGTATTTT. Its protein is CASIRADTQYF. J is TRBJ2-3 and V is TRBV28; D gene unclear. V shed 7 bases and J shed 4 bases, with 6 bases lying between them. Per the germline V gene, CDR1 is MDHEN and CDR2 is SYDVKM. The CDR3 runs to 11 residues.

The chain carries TRBV7-3 and TRBJ2-5; a weak D match, TRBD2 (6 bases). V was clipped by 2 bases and J by 0 bases, with 10 bases between them. Germline CDR1 is SGHTA and CDR2 is FQGTGA. The CDR3 runs to 15 residues. CDR3 in amino acids: CASSLGTPYQETQYF. CDR3 nucleotides: TGTGCCAGCAGCTTAGGGACTCCGTACCAAGAGACCCAGTACTTC.

The chain has TRBV9 and TRBJ2-6; D call uncertain. The CDR3 covers 13 residues. CDR1 is SGDLS and CDR2 is YYNGEE in the germline V gene. Trimming took 4 bases from V and 2 from J, leaving 4 bases between them. CDR3 sequence: CASSTTGANVLTF. CDR3 bases: TGTGCCAGCAGCACAACTGGGGCCAACGTCCTGACTTTC.

This clone was observed a handful of times. V gene TRBV18 combines with J gene TRBJ1-1; the D gene is possibly TRBD1 (5 bases). Germline loops: CDR1 KGHSH, CDR2 LQKENI. Trimming removed 6 bases from V and 4 bases from J, with 15 bases in between. The CDR3 is 14 residues long. The CDR3 DNA sequence: TGTGCCAGCTCTCTGACTGGGGGGAGCACTGAAGCTTTCTTT. This translates into CASSLTGGSTEAFF.

The rearrangement links TRBV5-5 to TRBJ2-7; TRBD2 might be the D (5 bases). The V gene lost 2 bases and the J gene lost 3 bases, with 12 bases spanning the gap. Germline CDR1 and CDR2: SGHKS and YYEKEE (reference sequence). CDR3 size: 14 residues. The CDR3 DNA reads as TGTGCCAGCAGCTTATCAGCGGCAAACTACGAGCAGTACTTC. As protein: CASSLSAANYEQYF.

This clone was found a few times. The J gene is TRBJ1-1, the V gene TRBV7-9, with TRBD1 matching 8 bases. After removal of 5 bases from V and 3 bases from J, the junction contained 5 bases not matched to a gene. Germline-derived CDR1 and CDR2 are SEHNR and FQNEAQ (reference sequence). The CDR3 spans 14 residues. The CDR3 region is CASSQPTGDTEAFF. In DNA, the CDR3 is TGTGCCAGCAGCCAGCCGACAGGGGACACTGAAGCTTTCTTT.

The rearrangement links TRBV6-5 to TRBJ2-7; 10 bases agree with TRBD2. With V trimmed by 4 bases and J by 3 bases, 3 bases remained unmatched. This CDR3 contains 14 residues. Germline-derived CDR1 and CDR2 are MNHEY and SVGAGI. CDR3 amino acids: CASSLSGRVYEQYF. CDR3 nucleotides: TGTGCCAGCAGTTTAAGCGGGAGGGTCTACGAGCAGTACTTC.

This clone was counted a few times. The chain carries TRBV5-1 and TRBJ2-3; 11 nucleotides line up with TRBD2. This CDR3 comprises 16 residues. J lost 4 bases, V lost 4 bases, and 8 bases had no gene match. CDR1 is SGHRS and CDR2 is YFSETQ in the germline V gene. DNA of the CDR3: TGCGCCAGCAGCGTCTCCGGGACTAGCGGCCCAGATACGCAGTATTTT. This translates into CASSVSGTSGPDTQYF.

The chain recombines TRBV28 with TRBJ2-5, with 8 bases lining up with TRBD2. The CDR3 loop spans 14 amino acids. Trimming took 6 bases from V and 4 from J; bases not matched to a gene: 7. From germline, CDR1 is MDHEN and CDR2 SYDVKM. The CDR3: CASSLQTSVETQYF. The CDR3 DNA reads as TGTGCCAGCAGCCTACAGACTAGCGTAGAGACCCAGTACTTC. The whole variable domain, filled in from reference TRBV28 and TRBJ2-5, reads DVKVTQSSRYLVKRTGEKVFLECVQDMDHENMFWYRQDPGLGLRLIYFSYDVKMKEKGDIPEGYSVSREKKERFSLILESASTNQTSMYLCASSLQTSVETQYFGPGTRLLVL.

The rearrangement joins TRBV14 to TRBJ1-2; no clear D. Germline values: CDR1 SGHDN, CDR2 FVKESK. CDR3 length: 13 amino acids. Trimming took 0 bases from V and 8 from J, leaving 10 bases between them. CDR3: CASSQDEGYGYTF. In DNA, the CDR3 is TGTGCCAGCAGCCAAGATGAGGGTTACGGCTACACCTTC.

The rearrangement links TRBV6-5 to TRBJ1-5, with a possible D match to TRBD1 (5 bases). CDR1 is MNHEY, CDR2 SVGAGI, per germline. Trimming stripped 6 bases from V and 3 bases from J, with 9 bases between. The CDR3 runs 13 residues. CDR3: CASRGGDNQPQHF. The CDR3 DNA is TGTGCCAGCAGGGGGGGAGACAATCAGCCCCAGCATTTT.

The chain has TRBV19 and TRBJ1-2; D ambiguous. V dropped 6 bases and J dropped 3 bases, with 11 bases sitting between them. Germline assignment: CDR1 LNHDA and CDR2 SQIVND (reference sequence). This CDR3 comprises 13 residues. As DNA, the CDR3 is TGTGCCAGTAGAATGGACTGGTACTATGGCTACACCTTC. This encodes CASRMDWYYGYTF.

The chain combines TRBV28 with TRBJ1-3, with unresolved D. Trimming removed 9 bases at V and 0 bases at J, with 3 bases between. The CDR3 contains 11 residues. Germline CDR1 reads MDHEN; CDR2 reads SYDVKM. The CDR3 bases are TGTGCCAGTAACTCTGGAAACACCATATATTTT. Translating it yields CASNSGNTIYF.

In this sample, this clone turned up a few times. The chain uses TRBV6-4 and TRBJ2-1, with 10 bases that match TRBD1. The junction had 8 bases not matched to a gene; V was cut back by 4 bases and J by 8 bases. CDR1 is MRHNA and CDR2 is SNTAGT in the germline V gene. The CDR3 runs to 15 residues. CDR3 sequence reads: CASSAGTGVSHEQFF. For the CDR3, the DNA is TGTGCCAGCAGTGCCGGGACAGGGGTGTCCCATGAGCAGTTCTTC.

The chain uses TRBV6-6 and TRBJ2-5, with a weak D call TRBD2 (5 bases). The CDR3 runs 16 residues. CDR1 and CDR2 from the germline V gene are MNHNY and SVGAGI (reference sequence). Trimming removed 4 bases at V and 0 bases at J, with 15 bases between. CDR3 nucleotide sequence: TGTGCCAGCAGTTCTGGGCGGGCCGCCTACCAAGAGACCCAGTACTTC. Protein: CASSSGRAAYQETQYF.

J is TRBJ1-2 and V is TRBV24-1, with a tentative D call TRBD1 (5 bases). V was clipped by 8 bases and J by 2 bases, with 14 bases between them. Germline V gives CDR1 KGHDR, CDR2 SFDVKD. There are 14 residues in the CDR3. The CDR3: CATTEEGQNYGYTF. As DNA, the CDR3 is TGTGCCACCACTGAGGAGGGGCAGAACTATGGCTACACCTTC.

The V and J genes are TRBV7-2 and TRBJ2-1; 8 bases agree with TRBD2. V dropped 1 base and J dropped 3; count of bases not matched to a gene: 2. From germline, CDR1 is SGHTA and CDR2 FQGNSA. This CDR3 is 15 amino acids long. The CDR3 here is CASSLVGTSYNEQFF. The CDR3 DNA follows: TGTGCCAGCAGCTTAGTAGGGACTAGCTACAATGAGCAGTTCTTC.

This clone turned up a few times. This chain links TRBV5-4 with TRBJ2-1, with 7 nucleotides matching TRBD2. V dropped 1 base and J dropped 7; count of bases not matched to a gene: 14. Germline V gene lookup returns CDR1 SGHNT and CDR2 YYREEE (reference sequence). CDR3 length equals 17 residues. The CDR3 is CASSLNSWEGPRNEQFF. In DNA form, the CDR3 reads TGTGCCAGCAGCTTGAACTCGTGGGAGGGCCCAAGGAATGAGCAGTTCTTC. The full variable domain, completed using reference TRBV5-4 and TRBJ2-1, is ETGVTQSPTHLIKTRGQQVTLRCSSQSGHNTVSWYQQALGQGPQFIFQYYREEENGRGNFPPRFSGLQFPNYSSELNVNALELDDSALYLCASSLNSWEGPRNEQFFGPGTRLTVL.

This clone was seen only a few times. V gene TRBV28 combines with J gene TRBJ2-7; maybe TRBD2 (6 bases). The CDR3 is made up of 12 amino acids. V was cut by 5 bases and J by 5 bases, with 10 bases left in between. Germline V gives CDR1 MDHEN, CDR2 SYDVKM. CDR3 in amino acids: CASSGGYNEQYF. CDR3 bases: TGTGCCAGCAGTGGAGGGTACAACGAGCAGTACTTC.

The chain employs TRBV5-6 and TRBJ1-2; TRBD1 aligns across 7 bases. The junction had 12 bases not matched to a gene; V was cut back by 4 bases and J by 3 bases. Germline loops: CDR1 SGHDT, CDR2 YYEEEE. The CDR3 is made up of 16 amino acids. The CDR3 DNA reads as TGTGCCAGCAGCAACTTAGGGCAGGGGGAGTACTATGGCTACACCTTC. Amino acids: CASSNLGQGEYYGYTF.

The V call is TRBV19, the J call TRBJ2-5; D is possibly TRBD1 (6 bases). Germline CDR1 LNHDA, CDR2 SQIVND (reference sequence). This CDR3 comprises 14 residues. V dropped 3 bases and J dropped 2 bases, with 10 bases sitting between them. The CDR3 coding sequence is TGTGCCAGTAGTATGGGACACCGGCAAGAGACCCAGTACTTC. It codes for CASSMGHRQETQYF.